This T cell receptor beta chain stems from a study of cytomegalovirus exposure and HLA in healthy donors. The PCR employed 60 Vbeta primers together with 13 Jbeta primers. The table came from immunoSEQ multiplex PCR; TCRdb's copy has only in-frame clones and leaves some out. The sample shows around 140,000 clones, just under 90% of them seen only once. A single count supports this clone. The antigen is not known. One end of the junction is discordant with germline, which a read error may explain. Study results and caveats: An assumption of roughly uniform sequencing depth across donors underlay the presence/absence analyses. Later on, an analysis showed TCR association rates differing by HLA locus, with DRB1 the most and HLA-C the fewest. Researchers counted some 150 TCR beta chains as cytomegalovirus-associated.

This clonotype originated in a woman in her twenties or thirties in good health and CMV-seronegative. Sequenced: PBMCs.

The CDR3 spells CTSSLAVTSGLGQFF. In nucleotides, the CDR3 is TGCACCAGCAGCTTGGCTGTCACTAGCGGGCTCGGGCAGTTCTTC. V gene TRBV5-1 combines with J gene TRBJ2-1, with TRBD2 matching over 9 bases. Looked up from germline, CDR1 is SGHRS and CDR2 is YFSETQ. The CDR3 is made up of 15 amino acids.